This T cell receptor beta chain was sequenced during a study of T cells in localized non-small cell lung cancer. TCRdb's copy holds only in-frame clones and misses some; the assay was immunoSEQ multiplex PCR. The sample includes some 27,000 clones, approximately 90% seen only once; the top ten take 10% to 15%. CDR3 length equals 16 residues. The V end lost 4 bases, the J end lost 3 bases, and 17 bases lay between the germline ends. Germline V gives CDR1 SGHTA, CDR2 FQGNSA. The TCR comes from a female donor of 60 years or more with stage III squamous cell lung carcinoma. The sample consisted of peripheral blood, taken before any cancer treatment. V gene TRBV7-2 combines with J gene TRBJ2-3; D is possibly TRBD2 (6 bases). The CDR3 DNA is TGTGCCAGCAGCTCCGAGAGGTTAGCGGATACAGATACGCAGTATTTT. Its translation: CASSSERLADTDTQYF.